A single sample gave rise to the 30 T cell receptor beta chains below, sequenced in a study of technical replicates of blood from a handful of donors. Produced via immunoSEQ multiplex PCR; TCRdb's table is partial and in-frame only. The sample lists over 70,000 clones; approximately 90% were seen once. Sequencing was performed on PBMCs. The receptors come from a human donor in good health. Some clones in this sample may be carry-over from other donors' samples.

J is TRBJ2-2 and V is TRBV7-3; tentatively, D is TRBD1 (6 bases). The V end lost 5 bases, the J end lost 6 bases, and 10 bases lay between the germline ends. The CDR3 length is 13 residues. Looked up from germline, CDR1 is SGHTA and CDR2 is FQGTGA. In DNA, the CDR3 is TGTGCCAGCAGCCCCAGGGGTGCCGGGGAGCTGTTTTTT. The encoded protein is CASSPRGAGELFF.

CDR3 bases: TGTGCCAGCAGTCTTAGCGGATACACCGGGGAGCTGTTTTTT. Translation gives CASSLSGYTGELFF. This chain links TRBV27 with TRBJ2-2, with a tentative D call TRBD2 (6 bases). Trimming removed 5 bases from V and 3 bases from J, with 10 bases in between. CDR3 length: 14 amino acids. Germline V gene sequence: CDR1 MNHEY, CDR2 SMNVEV (reference sequence).

The chain carries TRBV5-1 and TRBJ2-1; TRBD2 aligns across 8 bases. CDR3 size: 14 residues. Per germline, CDR1 SGHRS and CDR2 YFSETQ. J lost 3 bases, V lost 6 bases, and 5 bases had no gene match. The CDR3, as DNA: TGCGCCAGCACCACTAGCGGAAGCTACAATGAGCAGTTCTTC. As protein: CASTTSGSYNEQFF.

V is TRBV13 and J is TRBJ2-3; D is unresolved. The germline V gene has CDR1 PRHDT and CDR2 FYEKMQ (reference sequence). Trimming took 2 bases from V and 7 from J, leaving 13 bases between them. CDR3 length: 14 residues. CDR3 bases: TGTGCCAGCAGCTTACGAGCCCCTGAGTATACGCAGTATTTT. This encodes CASSLRAPEYTQYF.

V and J are TRBV5-8 and TRBJ2-5, with D possibly matching TRBD1 (6 bases). The CDR3 consists of 13 residues. V lost 4 bases to trimming and J lost 4 bases, with 11 bases between them. The germline V gene encodes CDR1 SGHTS and CDR2 YDEGEE. The CDR3 nucleotides are TGTGCCAGCAGCAACAGGGTCTCAGAGACCCAGTACTTC. Translating gives CASSNRVSETQYF.

Worth noting for this clone: The junction shows a germline mismatch at one end, possibly a read error. This chain joins TRBV5-4 and TRBJ1-2, with 7 bases identical to TRBD1. Germline CDR1 SGHNT, CDR2 YYREEE (reference sequence). This CDR3 spans 14 amino acids. The CDR3: CASSLEGGGYVYTF. The CDR3 DNA sequence: TGTGCCAGCAGCTTGGAAGGGGGCGGCTATGTCTACACCTTC.

The chain links TRBV9 to TRBJ2-1; 8 nucleotides match TRBD1. CDR1 and CDR2 (germline): SGDLS, YYNGEE. J was trimmed by 15 bases and V by 3 bases; bases with no gene match: 17. The CDR3 covers 15 residues. The CDR3 sequence: CASSAGQGAYNALFF. The CDR3 nucleotides read TGTGCCAGCAGCGCGGGGCAGGGGGCCTACAATGCGCTGTTCTTC.

The chain carries TRBV13 and TRBJ2-1, with TRBD1 matching over 11 bases. CDR1 PRHDT and CDR2 FYEKMQ come from the germline V gene (reference sequence). V lost 1 base and J lost 6; bases outside the gene matches: 2. CDR3 length equals 15 residues. CDR3 residues: CASSLEGQGVNEQFF. The CDR3 DNA sequence: TGTGCCAGCAGCTTAGAGGGACAGGGGGTCAATGAGCAGTTCTTC.

The chain combines TRBV4-1 with TRBJ2-7; D may be TRBD1 (6 bases). Germline V CDR1 and CDR2: MGHRA, YSYEKL. The germline V and J ends were trimmed by 2 bases and 3 bases, with 23 bases remaining between them. The CDR3 consists of 18 residues. This CDR3 is CASSQNRANRGSFYEQYF. The CDR3 bases are TGCGCCAGCAGCCAAAACAGGGCAAATCGAGGGAGCTTCTACGAGCAGTACTTC.

The V call is TRBV5-4, the J call TRBJ2-3; 15 bases are a match to TRBD2. The trim removed 4 bases at V and 4 bases at J, leaving 4 bases unmatched. Germline V gives CDR1 SGHNT, CDR2 YYREEE (reference sequence). The CDR3 loop spans 16 amino acids. The CDR3 bases are TGTGCCAGCAGCCTAGGACTAGCGGGGGGGGCAGATACGCAGTATTTT. It codes for CASSLGLAGGADTQYF.

The chain carries TRBV6-1 and TRBJ2-3; TRBD2 is a possible D gene (5 bases). This CDR3 is 15 amino acids long. Trimming took off 4 bases at V and 5 bases at J, with 16 bases between the two ends. Germline V gene data show CDR1 as MNHNS and CDR2 as SASEGT. Here the CDR3 DNA reads TGTGCCAGCAGTGGGTTACGGGGTCTAGAAGATACGCAGTATTTT. This gives the protein CASSGLRGLEDTQYF.

V gene TRBV2 combines with J gene TRBJ2-7; possible D gene TRBD1, 5 bases. Between the trimmed V and J ends, which lost 6 bases and 6 bases, there was a span of 18 bases. CDR1 SNHLY and CDR2 FYNNEI come from the germline V gene. This CDR3 has 14 amino acids. The chain's CDR3 is CASSLVGERSEQYF. The CDR3 nucleotides read TGTGCCAGCAGCCTGGTAGGGGAACGATCCGAGCAGTACTTC.

This clone has more than one count but fewer than ten. The chain links TRBV13 to TRBJ1-1, with D maybe TRBD1 (6 bases). The CDR3 totals 14 residues. The V and J ends lost 1 base and 4 bases respectively, with 10 bases between them. From germline, CDR1 is PRHDT and CDR2 FYEKMQ (reference sequence). The CDR3 is CASSLEGGGTEAFF. The CDR3 nucleotides are TGTGCCAGCAGCTTAGAGGGGGGGGGCACTGAAGCTTTCTTT.

The chain links TRBV7-9 to TRBJ2-7, with TRBD1 matching over 8 bases. V was pared by 5 bases and J by 1 base, with 10 bases of the junction left unmatched. CDR1 is SEHNR, CDR2 FQNEAQ, per germline (reference sequence). The CDR3 extends over 16 amino acids. The CDR3 sequence: CASSAGQGLKSYEQYF. CDR3 bases: TGTGCCAGCAGCGCCGGACAGGGTTTGAAATCCTACGAGCAGTACTTC.

V gene TRBV7-2 combines with J gene TRBJ1-5; D is ambiguous. The CDR3 spans 15 residues. Deletions cut 1 base from V and 4 bases from J, with 11 bases between. CDR1 SGHTA and CDR2 FQGNSA come from the germline V gene. The CDR3 loop reads CASSLEVGWNQPQHF. The CDR3 bases are TGTGCCAGCAGCTTAGAAGTCGGTTGGAATCAGCCCCAGCATTTT.

The rearrangement uses TRBV4-1 and TRBJ1-5, with a possible D match to TRBD1 (5 bases). Germline assignment: CDR1 MGHRA and CDR2 YSYEKL. The germline V and J ends were trimmed by 4 bases and 4 bases, with 17 bases remaining between them. CDR3 size: 16 residues. The CDR3 DNA reads as TGCGCCAGCAGCCCGCAGGGTGGGGCCTGGAATCAGCCCCAGCATTTT. Its translation is CASSPQGGAWNQPQHF.

J is TRBJ2-1 and V is TRBV5-1; D unclear. The V gene's germline CDR1 is SGHRS and CDR2 YFSETQ. V lost 0 bases and J 5 bases, leaving 21 bases between the germline ends. This CDR3 contains 18 residues. This CDR3 is CASSLASDPSGDHNEQFF. The CDR3 region has the DNA TGCGCCAGCAGCTTGGCCTCAGATCCCTCAGGTGACCACAATGAGCAGTTCTTC. The variable domain in full, completed from reference TRBV5-1 and TRBJ2-1, reads KAGVTQTPRYLIKTRGQQVTLSCSPISGHRSVSWYQQTPGQGLQFLFEYFSETQRNKGNFPGRFSGRQFSNSRSEMNVSTLELGDSALYLCASSLASDPSGDHNEQFFGPGTRLTVL.

This clone appeared a few times. This rearrangement joins TRBV14 to TRBJ2-1, with 11 bases lining up with TRBD2. Germline CDR1 reads SGHDN; CDR2 reads FVKESK. With V trimmed by 0 bases and J by 12 bases, 7 bases remained unmatched. The CDR3 has 15 amino acids. CDR3 sequence reads: CASSQDLLAGGVQFF. The CDR3 coding sequence is TGTGCCAGCAGCCAAGATCTGCTAGCGGGGGGTGTGCAGTTCTTC. The full variable domain, with the rest looked up from reference TRBV14 and TRBJ2-1, is EAGVTQFPSHSVIEKGQTVTLRCDPISGHDNLYWYRRVMGKEIKFLLHFVKESKQDESGMPNNRFLAERTGGTYSTLKVQPAELEDSGVYFCASSQDLLAGGVQFFGPGTRLTVL.

V is TRBV9 and J is TRBJ2-1, with D tentatively TRBD2 (5 bases). The V gene lost 2 bases and the J gene lost 0 bases, with 21 bases spanning the gap. This CDR3 contains 19 residues. Germline CDR1 is SGDLS and CDR2 is YYNGEE. The CDR3 reads CASSVSRGPLLSSYNEQFF. CDR3 DNA: TGTGCCAGCAGCGTGAGTCGAGGGCCGCTCCTAAGCTCCTACAATGAGCAGTTCTTC.

V is TRBV5-1 and J is TRBJ1-3, with a weak D call TRBD1 (5 bases). The length of the CDR3 is 14 residues. The V gene lost 5 bases and the J gene lost 2 bases, with 11 bases spanning the gap. The V gene's germline CDR1 is SGHRS and CDR2 YFSETQ. The CDR3 is CASSQGEAGNTIYF. In nucleotides, the CDR3 is TGCGCCAGCAGTCAAGGGGAGGCTGGAAACACCATATATTTT.

This rearrangement joins TRBV2 to TRBJ1-1; weak D call: TRBD1 (6 bases). The V end was cut by 5 bases, the J end by 4 bases, with 14 bases between. Germline V gene lookup returns CDR1 SNHLY and CDR2 FYNNEI. This CDR3 comprises 14 residues. CDR3 DNA sequence: TGTGCCAGCAGTTACGTGGTAGGGGGCACTGAAGCTTTCTTT. Amino acids: CASSYVVGGTEAFF. Using reference TRBV2 and TRBJ1-1 for the parts outside the CDR3, the full variable domain is EPEVTQTPSHQVTQMGQEVILRCVPISNHLYFYWYRQILGQKVEFLVSFYNNEISEKSEIFDDQFSVERPDGSNFTLKIRSTKLEDSAMYFCASSYVVGGTEAFFGQGTRLTVV.

In this sample, this clone turned up a few times. The rearrangement joins TRBV29-1 to TRBJ2-7; D may be TRBD1 (6 bases). Germline-derived CDR1 and CDR2 are SQVTM and ANQGSEA. Trimming stripped 4 bases from V and 0 bases from J, with 13 bases between. CDR3 length: 14 amino acids. For the CDR3, the DNA is TGCAGCGTTGGAGGGGGTTACAGCTCCTACGAGCAGTACTTC. Translation gives CSVGGGYSSYEQYF.

CDR3 region: CASSLAGDRKETQYF. As DNA, the CDR3 is TGCGCCAGCAGCTTGGCGGGGGACAGGAAAGAGACCCAGTACTTC. The J gene is TRBJ2-5, the V gene TRBV5-1, with 8 bases fitting TRBD1. V shed 0 bases and J 3 bases; nucleotides not matched to a gene: 4. The CDR3 runs to 15 residues. CDR1 is SGHRS, CDR2 YFSETQ, per germline.

The chain employs TRBV11-2 and TRBJ2-5, with D maybe TRBD2 (6 bases). This CDR3 comprises 14 residues. V lost 5 bases and J lost 7, with 17 bases in between. Germline V gene data show CDR1 as SGHAT and CDR2 as FQNNGV. This chain's CDR3 is CASSPVGLRWTQYF. The CDR3 DNA sequence: TGTGCCAGCAGCCCCGTGGGACTCCGTTGGACCCAGTACTTC.

The V gene is TRBV27, the J gene TRBJ2-5, with TRBD1 matching over 8 bases. The CDR3 has 13 amino acids. The germline gives CDR1 MNHEY, CDR2 SMNVEV (reference sequence). Trimming at V came to 6 bases and at J to 2 bases, leaving 2 bases not matched to a gene. The DNA for the CDR3 is TGTGCCAGCAGCTGGACAGGGCAAGAGACCCAGTACTTC. It is translated as CASSWTGQETQYF.

The chain carries TRBV19 and TRBJ2-7; TRBD1 is a possible D gene (6 bases). Trimming shortened V by 5 bases and J by 1 base, and 18 bases separated the two germline ends. The CDR3 is made up of 16 amino acids. Germline loops: CDR1 LNHDA, CDR2 SQIVND (reference sequence). DNA of the CDR3: TGTGCCAGTAGTTCTCGATGGCAGGGGTCATCCTACGAGCAGTACTTC. Its translation is CASSSRWQGSSYEQYF.

This chain links TRBV5-1 with TRBJ1-4, with 10 bases that match TRBD1. The CDR3 consists of 15 residues. The germline CDR1 and CDR2 sequences are SGHRS and YFSETQ. The J segment lost 8 bases and the V segment lost 0 bases, leaving 4 bases of the junction unmatched. CDR3: CASSLGDRGGEKLFF. CDR3 in DNA: TGCGCCAGCAGCTTGGGGGACAGGGGCGGAGAAAAACTGTTTTTT.

This sequence joins TRBV11-3 and TRBJ2-3; 7 nucleotides match TRBD2. In germline, CDR1 is SGHNT, CDR2 YENEEA. The trim removed 5 bases at V and 0 bases at J, leaving 5 bases unmatched. The CDR3 extends over 15 amino acids. Written as DNA, the CDR3 is TGTGCCAGCAGCCCGGGGGGAAGTAGCACAGATACGCAGTATTTT. Its protein product is CASSPGGSSTDTQYF.

V usage is TRBV9 and J usage is TRBJ2-1; D may be TRBD1 (6 bases). CDR1 SGDLS and CDR2 YYNGEE come from the germline V gene. This CDR3 spans 15 amino acids. The V and J ends lost 4 bases and 3 bases respectively, with 14 bases between them. Here the CDR3 DNA reads TGTGCCAGCAGCCTAGGCTGGGACAACTACAATGAGCAGTTCTTC. As protein: CASSLGWDNYNEQFF.

The chain links TRBV5-1 to TRBJ1-5; 11 positions match TRBD1. V trimming: 3 bases; J trimming: 3 bases; junction bases outside the gene matches: 2. This CDR3 has 15 residues. CDR1 is SGHRS and CDR2 is YFSETQ in the germline V gene. The DNA of the CDR3 is TGCGCCAGCAGCTGGGGACAGGGGGTCAATCAGCCCCAGCATTTT. Encoded protein: CASSWGQGVNQPQHF.